This record covers a single T cell receptor beta chain. As processed by the authors: Quantification of nucleated cells was approximated via reference gene primer amplification. Clones were read by immunoSEQ multiplex PCR, and TCRdb kept only the in-frame ones, dropping some. D and trimming come from the DNA, and the V and J calls and clone size come from that table. Here the sample spans about 150,000 clones, more than 75% being singletons. The data belong to a study of blood T cell repertoires in COVID-19. On the study more broadly: The United States, Italy and Spain were the sources of the acute and convalescent COVID-19 samples. Sources were T cells, B-cell-depleted T cells, or PBMCs; the material itself was cDNA or gDNA.

The TCR originated in a human donor in a cohort sampled during active COVID-19. Sequenced sample: peripheral blood.

Here the CDR3 reads CASSINGYQETQYF. CDR3 coding DNA: TGTGCCAGTAGTATTAACGGGTACCAAGAGACCCAGTACTTC. The chain has TRBV19 and TRBJ2-5, with D uncertain. The germline CDR1 and CDR2 sequences are LNHDA and SQIVND (reference sequence). The CDR3 covers 14 residues. V was cut by 3 bases and J by 0 bases, with 8 bases left in between.